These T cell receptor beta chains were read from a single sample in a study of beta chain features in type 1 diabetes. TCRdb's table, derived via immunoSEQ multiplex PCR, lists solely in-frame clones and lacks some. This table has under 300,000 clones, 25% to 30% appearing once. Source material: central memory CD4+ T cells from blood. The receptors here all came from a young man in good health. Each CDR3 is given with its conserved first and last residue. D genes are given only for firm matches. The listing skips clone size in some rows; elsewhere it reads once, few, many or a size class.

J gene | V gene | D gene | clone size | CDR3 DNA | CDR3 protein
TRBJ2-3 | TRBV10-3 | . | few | TGTGCCAGCTCGTCGGGTATCAGGGATACGCAGTATTTT | CASSSGIRDTQYF
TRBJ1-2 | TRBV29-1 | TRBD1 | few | TGCAGCGTTGAAGATGGTGGACAGGGCTATGGCTACACCTTC | CSVEDGGQGYGYTF
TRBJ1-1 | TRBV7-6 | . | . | TGTGCCAGCAGCGAGGGGGGCGGCACTGAAGCTTTCTTT | CASSEGGGTEAFF
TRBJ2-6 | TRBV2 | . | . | TGTGCCAGCCAGAGGACGGGGAACGTCCTGACTTTC | CASQRTGNVLTF
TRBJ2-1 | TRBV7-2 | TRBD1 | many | TGTGCCAGCAGCTTAGTAGACAGGGGGCTGGGCAATGAGCAGTTCTTC | CASSLVDRGLGNEQFF
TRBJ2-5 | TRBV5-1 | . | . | TGCGCCAGCAGCCCTGGAGATGGGGGGCCTCAAGAGACCCAGTACTTC | CASSPGDGGPQETQYF
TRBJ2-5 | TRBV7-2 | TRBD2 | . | TGTGCCAGCAGCCAAAGCGGGAACTCCCAAGAGACCCAGTACTTC | CASSQSGNSQETQYF
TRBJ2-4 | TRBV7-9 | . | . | TGTGCCAGCAGCTTCGAGGGGCACATTCAGTACTTC | CASSFEGHIQYF
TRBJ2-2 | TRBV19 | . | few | TGTGCCAGTAGTATTTGGCTAGTCACCGGGGAGCTGTTTTTT | CASSIWLVTGELFF
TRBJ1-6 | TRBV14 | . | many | TGTGCCAGCAGCCACCAAGGACACCGTTCACCCCTCCACTTT | CASSHQGHRSPLHF
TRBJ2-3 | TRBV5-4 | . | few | TGTGCCAGCAGCACTGACTACACAGATACGCAGTATTTT | CASSTDYTDTQYF
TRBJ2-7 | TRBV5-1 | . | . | TGCGCCAGCAGCTTGGAAGGGAACTCCTACGAGCAGTACTTC | CASSLEGNSYEQYF
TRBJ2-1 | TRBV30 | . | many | TGTGCCGGCCAAGAGGGGAGTGGCTCCTACAATGAGCAGTTCTTC | CAGQEGSGSYNEQFF
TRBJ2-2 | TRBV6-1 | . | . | TGTGCCAGCTTCTTAAGGGGGAACACCGGGGAGCTGTTTTTT | CASFLRGNTGELFF
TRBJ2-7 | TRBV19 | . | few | TGTGCCAGTAGTATGTTGGGGAACGAGCAGTACTTC | CASSMLGNEQYF
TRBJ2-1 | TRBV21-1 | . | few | TGTGCCAGCAGCGGCCGCGCTACCAATGAGCAGTTCTTC | CASSGRATNEQFF
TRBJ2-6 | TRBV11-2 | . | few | TGTGCCAGCAGCCCAAGCAGGGATTCTGGGGCCAACGTCCTGACTTTC | CASSPSRDSGANVLTF
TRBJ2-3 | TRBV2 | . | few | TGTGCCAGCAGTGACCGAGATACGCAGTATTTT | CASSDRDTQYF
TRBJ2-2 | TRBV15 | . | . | TGTGCCACCAGCAGAGATCTGGATGGCGGACAGCGGATGTATCGGGAGCTGTTTTTT | CATSRDLDGGQRMYRELFF
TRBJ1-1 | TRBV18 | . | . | TGTGCCAGCTCACCAGAGACAGTTGGCACTGAAGCTTTCTTT | CASSPETVGTEAFF
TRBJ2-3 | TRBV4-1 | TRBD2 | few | TGCGCCAGCAGCCAAGGGTATGCGGGAGCGGCCACAGATACGCAGTATTTT | CASSQGYAGAATDTQYF
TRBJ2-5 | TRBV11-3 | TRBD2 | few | TGTGCCAGCAGCCCCTCCCCGACTAGCGGGGGGGCCGAGACCCAGTACTTC | CASSPSPTSGGAETQYF
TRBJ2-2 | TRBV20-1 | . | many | TGCAGTGCTAGCGGGACCGGGGAGCTGTTTTTT | CSASGTGELFF
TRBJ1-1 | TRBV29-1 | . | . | TGCAGCGTCCTACAGGGATTAGCTTTCTTT | CSVLQGLAFF
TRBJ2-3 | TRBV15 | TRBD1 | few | TGTGCCACCAGCAGATCACAGGGGGATACGCAGTATTTT | CATSRSQGDTQYF
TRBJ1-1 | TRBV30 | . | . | TGTGCCTGGAGTGCGCTGCCCAATACCCAGGGCTTCTCAACTGAAGCTTTCTTT | CAWSALPNTQGFSTEAFF
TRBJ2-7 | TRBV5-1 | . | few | TGCGCCAGCAGCTTGGAGGCAGCCATTACCTCCTACGAGCAGTACTTC | CASSLEAAITSYEQYF
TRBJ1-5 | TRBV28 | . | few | TGTGCCAGCAGGTCCGGGACAAGCAATCAGCCCCAGCATTTT | CASRSGTSNQPQHF
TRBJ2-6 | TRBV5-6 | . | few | TGTGCCAGCAGCTTGTATTACCGTACTGGGGCCAACGTCCTGACTTTC | CASSLYYRTGANVLTF
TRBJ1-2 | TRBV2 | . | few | TGTGCCAGCAGTGACGAGGCCTTAGGGGGCTACACCTTC | CASSDEALGGYTF
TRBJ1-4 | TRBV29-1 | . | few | TGCAGCGTTGATTCGAGCCGAGGAGTGTTTTTT | CSVDSSRGVFF
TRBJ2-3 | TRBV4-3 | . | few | TGCGCCAGCAGCCAACAGCTAGCGTCCGCCGGAGATACGCAGTATTTT | CASSQQLASAGDTQYF
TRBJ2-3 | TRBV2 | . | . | TGTGCCAGCAGGAGGACTCACACAGATACGCAGTATTTT | CASRRTHTDTQYF
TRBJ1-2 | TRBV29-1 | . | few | TGCAGCGTTGAAGAACTGGGATTTGACTATGGCTACACCTTC | CSVEELGFDYGYTF
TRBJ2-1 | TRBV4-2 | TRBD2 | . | TGTGCCAGCAGCCCTACGGCAAGCGGGGGGGCCTATGAGCAGTTCTTC | CASSPTASGGAYEQFF
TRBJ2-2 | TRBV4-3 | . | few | TGCGCCAGCAGCCCCGGGTACACCGGGGAGCTGTTTTTT | CASSPGYTGELFF
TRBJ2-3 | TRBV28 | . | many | TGTGCCAGCAGTTCGCCCAGGGGACTGTACACAGATACGCAGTATTTT | CASSSPRGLYTDTQYF
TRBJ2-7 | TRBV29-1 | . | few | TGCAGCGTTGTACGATTATTTGGGGATTCCTACGAGCAGTACTTC | CSVVRLFGDSYEQYF
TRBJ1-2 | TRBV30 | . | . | TGTGCCTGGACTTTCGACCTAAACTATGGCTACACCTTC | CAWTFDLNYGYTF
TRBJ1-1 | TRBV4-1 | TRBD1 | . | TGCGCCAGCAGCCTGACAGGGTTCACTGAAGCTTTCTTT | CASSLTGFTEAFF
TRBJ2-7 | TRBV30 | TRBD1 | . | TGTGCCTGGAGTATTGGGACAGCCTACGAGCAGTACTTC | CAWSIGTAYEQYF
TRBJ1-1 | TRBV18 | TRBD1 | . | TGTGCCAGCTCGCGCGGGACAGCAAATGAAGCTTTCTTT | CASSRGTANEAFF
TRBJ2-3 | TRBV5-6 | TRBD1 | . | TGTGCCAGCAGCCACGGGAACACAGGGGTATTAGGTCGCCCGGATACGCAGTATTTT | CASSHGNTGVLGRPDTQYF
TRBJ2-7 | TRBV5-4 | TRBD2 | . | TGTGCCAGCAGCCAAACTAGCGGCTCGGGGGAGCAGTACTTC | CASSQTSGSGEQYF
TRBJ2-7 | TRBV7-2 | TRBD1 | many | TGTGCCAGCAGCCACGGGACAGGGGACCGCGAGCAGTACTTC | CASSHGTGDREQYF
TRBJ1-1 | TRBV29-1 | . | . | TGCAGCGTTGTCCCGAAGCGGGAGGCTTTCTTT | CSVVPKREAFF
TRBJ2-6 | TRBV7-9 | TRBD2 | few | TGTGCCAGCAGGCGACTAGCGGGAGGCTCTGGGGCCAACGTCCTGACTTTC | CASRRLAGGSGANVLTF
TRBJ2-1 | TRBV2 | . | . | TGTGCCAGCAGTGTGGACATGCGGGGGTTCTTC | CASSVDMRGFF
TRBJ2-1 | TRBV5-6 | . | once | TGTGCCAGCAGCGCTGCTATGGAGCAGTTCTTC | CASSAAMEQFF
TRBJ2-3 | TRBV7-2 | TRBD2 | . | TGTGCCAGCAGCTTAACTAGCGGGAAAGATACGCAGTATTTT | CASSLTSGKDTQYF